What follows is one T cell receptor beta chain and its context. Its antigen is not known. The data were obtained in a study of OX40 agonist ivuxolimab in advanced cancers. Study background: Ivuxolimab, an antibody acting as an agonist of OX40 (CD134), was used to treat patients. Partial responses were achieved by three patients, of whom one had hepatocellular carcinoma and two had cutaneous melanoma.

Trimming took off 5 bases at V and 4 bases at J, with 12 bases between the two ends. The germline V gene has CDR1 MNHEY and CDR2 SMNVEV (reference sequence). This CDR3 comprises 14 residues. Method: immunoSEQ multiplex PCR; TCRdb's copy keeps in-frame clones and lacks some. The sample has 50,000 to 65,000 clones, over 65% seen once. General study points: People who partly responded at 0.1-3.0 mg/kg had some of the least clonal expansion seen. At 0.1 to 3.0 mg/kg, CD4+ and CD8+ blood T cells expanded clonally by week 6.

The clonotype comes from an adult with an advanced solid tumor such as melanoma, head and neck, liver or kidney cancer. This specimen was CD4+ or CD8+ T cells sorted from blood, taken in a trial of the OX40 agonist ivuxolimab. This chain links TRBV27 with TRBJ1-3; D is unclear. Written as DNA, the CDR3 is TGTGCCAGCAGTCCCCAGGTCCGGGGAAACACCATATATTTT. Translation: CASSPQVRGNTIYF.